These T cell receptor beta chains were read from a single sample in a study of blood T cell repertoires in COVID-19. This table comes from immunoSEQ multiplex PCR, and its TCRdb copy is limited to in-frame clones, with some not included. In the table there are approximately 270,000 clones, around nine tenths of which are singletons. Sequenced input: peripheral blood. The source of these receptors is a man aged 35 to 55 with active or convalescent COVID-19. Both conserved end residues are part of each CDR3. A D gene is named only where the DNA matches it firmly.

V gene	D gene	J gene	CDR3 protein
TRBV6-5	-	TRBJ2-7	CASREAAYSYEQYF
TRBV28	TRBD1	TRBJ2-7	CASGGTGRYEQYF
TRBV5-1	-	TRBJ2-3	CASSPDRGLPDTQYF
TRBV7-3	-	TRBJ2-4	CASPTSRPTGAKNIQYF
TRBV5-4	TRBD2	TRBJ2-7	CASSLREGLLYEQYF
TRBV5-4	-	TRBJ2-3	CASSARGGTDTQYF
TRBV11-3	-	TRBJ2-7	CASSPPSSYEQYF
TRBV18	TRBD2	TRBJ2-1	CASSLTSGGAQYNEQFF
TRBV5-8	-	TRBJ1-1	CAGPGLRNTEAFF
TRBV2	-	TRBJ2-5	CASSKDLQETQYF